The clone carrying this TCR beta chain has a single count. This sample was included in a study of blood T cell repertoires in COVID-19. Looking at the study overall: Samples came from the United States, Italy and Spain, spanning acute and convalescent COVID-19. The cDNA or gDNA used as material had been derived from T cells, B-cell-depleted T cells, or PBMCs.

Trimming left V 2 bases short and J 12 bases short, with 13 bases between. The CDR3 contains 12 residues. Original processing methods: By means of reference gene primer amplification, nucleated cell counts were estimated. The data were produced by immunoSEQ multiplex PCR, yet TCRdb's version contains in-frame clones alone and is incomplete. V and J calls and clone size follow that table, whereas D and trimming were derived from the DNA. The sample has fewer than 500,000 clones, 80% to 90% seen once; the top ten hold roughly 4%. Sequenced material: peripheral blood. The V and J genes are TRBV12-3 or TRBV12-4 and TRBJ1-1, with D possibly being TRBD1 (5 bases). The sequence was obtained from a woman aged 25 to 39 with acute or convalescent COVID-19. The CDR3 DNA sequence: TGTGCCAGCAGTTTACGCAGGGCGGTCTCTTTCTTT. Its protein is CASSLRRAVSFF.